This T cell receptor (beta chain) appears in the sequencing data of a study of T-cell reconstitution after alpha-beta-depleted transplantation in children. The study's findings and limits: Expanded graft clones numbering several hundred reportedly gave rise to alpha-beta T cells about two months after transplant.

In the case of this clonotype: Antigen unknown. This clone may be a read error of a much larger clone one base away.

Unique molecular identifiers were incorporated when the TCRbeta library was constructed. A single record per CDR3 protein comes from TCRdb applying MiXCR to the PCR reads. The sample yields roughly 670,000 distinct CDR3 sequences, approximately 14% seen once. Specimen: PBMCs, collected before TCRalphabeta/CD19-depleted stem cell transplant. This TCR was sampled from a girl aged 2 to 10 with congenital amegakaryocytic thrombocytopenia, due to receive a stem cell transplant.

DNA for the CDR3: TGTGCCAGCAGTGAATCGGGCTCCCTGCGGAGGCGGACTGAAGCTTTCTTT. Its translation is CASSESGSLRRRTEAFF. This sequence joins TRBV25-1 and TRBJ1-1; D is undetermined. The length of the CDR3 is 17 residues. Germline CDR1 reads MGHDK; CDR2 reads SYGVNS. V was shortened by 1 base and J by 5 bases, with 20 bases between the two germline ends.